These T cell receptor beta chains were read from a single sample in a study of blood T cell repertoires in COVID-19. Using immunoSEQ multiplex PCR, the repertoire was profiled, and TCRdb retains in-frame clones only, with some absent. The sample shows a few hundred thousand clones, over 80% of them seen only once. Sequencing was done on a sample of PBMCs or T cells enriched from blood (not recorded which). These receptors were obtained from a woman between 40 and 55 years old who had recovered from COVID-19. CDR3s leave out the opening cysteine and the closing phenylalanine or tryptophan. Fields, in order: J gene, V gene, clone size, CDR3 protein. Part of the rows lack a size; the others show once, few, many or a class for expanded clones.

j_call: TRBJ2-5
v_call: TRBV7-9
clone_size: NA
cdr3_aa: ASSLAGSNRSPRETQY

j_call: TRBJ2-5
v_call: TRBV20-1
clone_size: few
cdr3_aa: SASGKETQY

j_call: TRBJ1-6
v_call: TRBV28
clone_size: NA
cdr3_aa: ASSIPVGGENSYNSPLH

j_call: TRBJ1-4
v_call: TRBV10-2
clone_size: few
cdr3_aa: ASSDWRVEKLF

j_call: TRBJ2-1
v_call: TRBV24-1
clone_size: once
cdr3_aa: ATSDGTSGNNEQF

j_call: TRBJ2-3
v_call: TRBV27
clone_size: NA
cdr3_aa: ASNHRAGGFTDTQY

j_call: TRBJ1-2
v_call: TRBV19
clone_size: NA
cdr3_aa: ASSPGIGYGYT

j_call: TRBJ2-3
v_call: TRBV6-5
clone_size: NA
cdr3_aa: VLGPREDTQY

j_call: TRBJ1-2
v_call: TRBV4-1
clone_size: NA
cdr3_aa: ASSLLPGTGGDYGYT

j_call: TRBJ2-7
v_call: TRBV20-1
clone_size: once
cdr3_aa: SAQPLGEQY

j_call: TRBJ2-7
v_call: TRBV5-6
clone_size: NA
cdr3_aa: ASSLVQGNYEQY

j_call: TRBJ1-2
v_call: TRBV28
clone_size: NA
cdr3_aa: ASSLGQYGYT

j_call: TRBJ1-1
v_call: TRBV7-9
clone_size: NA
cdr3_aa: ASSLAQGEAF

j_call: TRBJ1-2
v_call: TRBV5-1
clone_size: NA
cdr3_aa: ASSIDRIHYGYT

j_call: TRBJ2-2
v_call: TRBV2
clone_size: NA
cdr3_aa: ASSPRTSAYTGELF

j_call: TRBJ1-2
v_call: TRBV2
clone_size: NA
cdr3_aa: ASSDRGQVDHYGYT

j_call: TRBJ1-1
v_call: TRBV5-1
clone_size: NA
cdr3_aa: ASSLGRGLLMNTEAF

j_call: TRBJ1-2
v_call: TRBV30
clone_size: NA
cdr3_aa: AWSPLTWGYT

j_call: TRBJ2-1
v_call: TRBV6-2/TRBV6-3
clone_size: few
cdr3_aa: ASSVGGYEQF

j_call: TRBJ1-3
v_call: TRBV5-6
clone_size: NA
cdr3_aa: ASNEYGGFRDTIY

j_call: TRBJ2-1
v_call: TRBV7-2
clone_size: NA
cdr3_aa: ASSPPRLAGAKNEQF

j_call: TRBJ2-6
v_call: TRBV27
clone_size: NA
cdr3_aa: ASSLLWTNSGANVLT

j_call: TRBJ2-3
v_call: TRBV24-1
clone_size: NA
cdr3_aa: ATSGVSTDTQY

j_call: TRBJ1-2
v_call: TRBV5-4
clone_size: NA
cdr3_aa: ASSPGQGDGYT

j_call: TRBJ2-3
v_call: TRBV30
clone_size: NA
cdr3_aa: AWSLRRLATHTDTQY

j_call: TRBJ2-5
v_call: TRBV5-4
clone_size: NA
cdr3_aa: ASSFSGGRETQY

j_call: TRBJ2-7
v_call: TRBV7-9
clone_size: NA
cdr3_aa: ASSLGGVGGLHIYEQY

j_call: TRBJ2-1
v_call: TRBV30
clone_size: NA
cdr3_aa: AWRSPSGRASEQF

j_call: TRBJ2-1
v_call: TRBV29-1
clone_size: NA
cdr3_aa: SVAYNEQF

j_call: TRBJ1-1
v_call: TRBV19
clone_size: NA
cdr3_aa: ASNDRVSEAF

j_call: TRBJ2-5
v_call: TRBV19
clone_size: NA
cdr3_aa: ASSIGLAGGSGETQY

j_call: TRBJ1-1
v_call: TRBV9
clone_size: NA
cdr3_aa: ASDSTAEVTEAF

j_call: TRBJ1-2
v_call: TRBV29-1
clone_size: NA
cdr3_aa: SVWAGINYGYT

j_call: TRBJ2-3
v_call: TRBV5-1
clone_size: once
cdr3_aa: ASRLGTGVDTQY

j_call: TRBJ1-5
v_call: TRBV7-8
clone_size: NA
cdr3_aa: ASSLEGQGVQPQH

j_call: TRBJ1-2
v_call: TRBV6-5
clone_size: NA
cdr3_aa: ASRPSGGGYT

j_call: TRBJ2-1
v_call: TRBV4-1
clone_size: NA
cdr3_aa: ASSQVSTGRGSGPYNEQF

j_call: TRBJ2-6
v_call: TRBV28
clone_size: NA
cdr3_aa: ASSEPSGANVLT

j_call: TRBJ2-1
v_call: TRBV5-1
clone_size: NA
cdr3_aa: ASSLERTSVRF

j_call: TRBJ2-2
v_call: TRBV27
clone_size: NA
cdr3_aa: ASSLSVRGRTGELF

j_call: TRBJ2-2
v_call: TRBV7-2
clone_size: NA
cdr3_aa: ASSLLRNTGELF

j_call: TRBJ2-5
v_call: TRBV10-2
clone_size: NA
cdr3_aa: ASNLAGQETQY

j_call: TRBJ2-2
v_call: TRBV7-9
clone_size: NA
cdr3_aa: ASSRGAGTGAGELF

j_call: TRBJ2-5
v_call: TRBV5-1
clone_size: NA
cdr3_aa: AIPRGSETQY

j_call: TRBJ1-1
v_call: TRBV30
clone_size: NA
cdr3_aa: AWSFQNTEAF

j_call: TRBJ1-2
v_call: TRBV19
clone_size: NA
cdr3_aa: ARIRGQGGYT

j_call: TRBJ1-5
v_call: TRBV11-2
clone_size: NA
cdr3_aa: ASSLVRPWGGDQPQH

j_call: TRBJ1-2
v_call: TRBV27
clone_size: NA
cdr3_aa: ASSRTGGVYGYT

j_call: TRBJ2-1
v_call: TRBV3-1/TRBV3-2
clone_size: NA
cdr3_aa: ASSQFSGSDPNEQF